This TCR beta chain was observed in a study of blood T cell repertoires in COVID-19 (dated by TCRdb to 2019 to 2021). Describing the broader study: Collaborator samples came from the United States, Italy and Spain and covered acute and convalescent phases of COVID-19. HLA class I and class II types, where available, came from metadata supplied by the sample provider rather than from assay-based typing. Samples came from the ongoing ImmuneRACE study (first 160 participants) plus 1,254 subjects from 6 global collaborators. The material from the prospective study consisted of cDNA or gDNA derived from T cells, B-cell-depleted T cells, or PBMCs. Nearly every sample came with metadata listing a de-identified subject ID, COVID-19 status, age in years and sex. The repertoires were released in a freely available public database meant as a resource for research on the immune response to SARS-CoV-2. Deeply sampled blood TCRbeta repertoires from subjects exposed to, actively infected with, or recovered from COVID-19 were included in the dataset.

In Seattle, one collaborating source enrolled patients while the infection was active and tracked those patients longitudinally over the course of disease. Each collaborating institution followed its own protocols to collect whole blood in K2EDTA tubes. For TCRbeta analysis, collaborators shipped samples as frozen whole blood, isolated PBMCs, or DNA extracted from either of those sample types. TCRbeta CDR3 regions were amplified from genomic DNA by means of the immunoSEQ Assay, a bias-controlled multiplex PCR. Per the source publication's procedure: Nucleated cell counts per sample were estimated from amplification of reference gene primers within the assay. To quantify the absolute abundance of each unique TCRbeta CDR3 rearrangement, sequence reads were collapsed and filtered. For each sample, productive Simpson clonality was calculated as the square root of Simpson's diversity index over productive rearrangements. This is the immuneACCESS table as TCRdb keeps it, with only in-frame sequences that have V and J called. A part of the clones is gone; compared with another copy, unresolved V genes explain less than half, and the rest is unexplained. Clone size and V and J calls were adopted from that table, with D and trimming inferred from the DNA. This sample lists about 140,000 clones; less than 90% were detected once. The top ten constitute 2.5% of the sample.

What the authors observed across the whole study: Clinical and demographic metadata were provided uncurated, with the amount varying by source and participant.

A word on this clone: What this receptor recognizes is not known. Per-base quality was not reported, and no clone a single base away is much larger than it.

Trimming removed 4 bases from V and 7 bases from J; the gene matches leave 6 bases unexplained. The CDR3, from cysteine to phenylalanine, totals 15 residues. Just the 45-base CDR3 DNA is kept, in frame starting at base 1. Reading the germline V gene gives CDR1 SGHRS and CDR2 YFSETQ. The TCR originated in a human donor with COVID-19, enrolled during active disease. The donor label of this sample is uncertain. Sequencing was carried out using peripheral blood. Recombination connected TRBV5-1 to TRBJ1-6, with 9 bases matching TRBD1. Here the CDR3 is given as CASSGGQGGNSPLHF. In nucleotides, the sequence is TGCGCCAGCAGCGGGGGACAGGGCGGCAATTCACCCCTCCACTTT. The entire variable domain, with the stretches around the CDR3 drawn from the reference TRBV5-1 and TRBJ1-6 proteins, is KAGVTQTPRYLIKTRGQQVTLSCSPISGHRSVSWYQQTPGQGLQFLFEYFSETQRNKGNFPGRFSGRQFSNSRSEMNVSTLELGDSALYLCASSGGQGGNSPLHFGNGTRLTVT.